This TCR beta chain was identified in a study of blood T cell repertoires in COVID-19. Across the study: Material from acute and convalescent COVID-19 was sourced from the United States, Italy and Spain. T cells, B-cell-depleted T cells, or PBMCs supplied cDNA or gDNA.

CDR3 length equals 15 residues. J was trimmed by 2 bases and V by 0 bases; bases with no gene match: 1. Germline V gene sequence: CDR1 SGHRS, CDR2 YFSETQ. The data were produced by immunoSEQ multiplex PCR, yet TCRdb's version contains in-frame clones alone and is incomplete. The repertoire consists of roughly 250,000 clones, with roughly nine tenths occurring once and the leading ten covering approximately 9.8%. V gene TRBV5-1 combines with J gene TRBJ2-1; 8 bases align to TRBD1. The sample comprised peripheral blood. The sequence was collected from a man between 35 and 55 years old who had recovered from COVID-19. This chain's CDR3 is CASSLDRGTYNEQFF. CDR3 sequence (DNA): TGCGCCAGCAGCTTGGACAGGGGGACCTACAATGAGCAGTTCTTC.